This T cell receptor beta chain was identified in a study of PD-1 blockade in classical Hodgkin lymphoma. Findings of the study overall: Some patients began nivolumab under 1 year after ASCT. These patients were excluded from later analyses. Reports indicated that newly diagnosed patients had lower baseline TCR diversity than healthy donors did.

After removal of 4 bases from V and 5 bases from J, the junction contained 9 bases not matched to a gene. The CDR3 is made up of 18 amino acids. The V gene's germline CDR1 is LNHDA and CDR2 SQIVND (reference sequence). This table comes from immunoSEQ multiplex PCR, and its TCRdb copy is limited to in-frame clones, with some not included. The sample yields 15,000 to 20,000 clones, around four fifths seen once. With regard to this clone: Its antigen is not known.

Exposure to brentuximab vedotin varied, and each patient had relapsed following autologous stem cell transplantation. Magnetic negative selection of thawed PBMCs was the method by which CD4+ T cells were purified. This material consisted of CD4+ T cells from blood, taken at baseline. The chain is built from TRBV19 and TRBJ2-2; 14 positions match TRBD2. The clonotype comes from a human donor with classical Hodgkin lymphoma. The CDR3 here is CASSNPGLAGEWTGELFF. CDR3 in DNA: TGTGCCAGTAGTAATCCGGGACTAGCGGGAGAGTGGACCGGGGAGCTGTTTTTT.